This TCR beta chain comes out of a study of blood T cells in healthy people across ages (dated by TCRdb to about 2015). Regarding the complete study: In model experiments, template switching captured roughly one uniquely barcoded TCR beta cDNA molecule for every two T cells. To track age-related changes in TCR beta repertoire diversity, the study relied on deep sequencing normalized with unique cDNA molecular identifiers. The donors were divided into four age groups: young (average about 15 years), middle-aged (approximately 39), aged (about 60) and long-lived (roughly 88). To avoid experimental bias, donors of different ages were randomly spread across the sequencing lanes. For two donors (one aged 18 to 30 and one aged 80 or older), the study analyzed two additional independent replicas of 1 million unique cDNA reads from the same blood draw. General findings and caveats noted by the study authors: Estimates of total diversity from one million sequenced T cells were regarded as lower bounds and underestimates. Compared with the aged group, more naive CD4+ T cells, fewer expanded clones and increased TCR diversity were shown by the long-lived group, suggesting age selection. Because donor CMV infection status was unknown, age-related changes in expanded clonotypes were potentially confounded. There was a strong correlation between observed TCR beta diversity and the percentage of naive T cells measured by flow cytometry. Observed TCR beta diversity per million T cells fell roughly linearly with age, and a significant reduction was already apparent by age around 36. Bulk unsorted PBMC profiling prevented conclusive comparison of naive and antigen-experienced compartments.

As regards this clonotype: This receptor's antigen is unknown. Per-base qualities were not stored, and no clone one base away is much larger.

Preparation of the library involved 5' RACE. The data were produced on an Illumina HiSeq 2500. A second about 7 to 12 cycle PCR used a sample-barcoded 5' primer and a J-beta primer mix. Each TCR beta cDNA molecule received a unique molecular identifier from a template-switch 5' adaptor carrying 12 random nucleotides. At least 2.5 million CDR3-containing paired-end reads were obtained from each sample. All of the RNA was converted into first-strand cDNA using the Mint cDNA synthesis kit, with a TRBC-specific oligonucleotide serving as the primer. All cDNA was treated with uracil-DNA glycosylase and then went through a first 18-cycle PCR with the universal primers M1SS and BC2_uni_R. The original pipeline was this. Normalization of each sample was performed by random selection of 1 million high-quality reads, each carrying a distinct molecular identifier. Reads sharing molecular identifiers were discarded rather than binned into consensus sequences. MiTCR, set to a Q25 quality threshold and the strictest error-elimination algorithm, was used for CDR3 identification, clonotype clustering and error correction. A nonparametric unseen species model with Euler transformation was used to estimate a lower bound on total TCR beta diversity. Using fastp at Q25 and MiXCR, TCRdb reprocessed the public reads and kept productive beta chains. Each CDR3 protein appears once, grouped with its most common genes and DNA. The V and J calls shown here were made by TCRdb, not taken from the authors' results. This sample holds hundreds of thousands of distinct CDR3 sequences; 40% to 45% were observed only once. Jointly, the top ten make up around a fifth of the sample.

The cysteine opens and the phenylalanine closes a CDR3 of 14 amino acids. The entry retains the CDR3 DNA only, 42 bases that are in frame from base 1. V and J lose 1 base and 2 bases, and a span of 12 bases separates them. CDR1 and CDR2 are read off the germline V gene (reference sequence) as DFQATT and SNEGSKA. Donors were roughly 40 systemically healthy Caucasian individuals from Russia aged roughly 6 to 90 years. Each donor gave approximately 9.3 milliliters of peripheral blood, collected into EDTA-treated Vacutainer tubes. PBMCs were isolated by Ficoll-Paque density-gradient centrifugation, with at least 6 million obtained per sample. Trizol reagent was used to extract total RNA from PBMCs, with at least 6 micrograms per sample. For every donor, flow cytometry on a PBMC aliquot measured the percentage of naive CD45RAhigh/CD27high T cells.

This chain is built from TRBV20-1 and TRBJ2-7; the best D guess is TRBD1, with 5 bases matching. Sequenced material: blood. The receptor was derived from a woman in her sixties in good health. The CDR3 region has the sequence CSARGGRVAYEQYF. The DNA reads TGCAGTGCTAGAGGGGGCAGGGTGGCCTACGAGCAGTACTTC.